The subject of this entry is one T cell receptor (beta chain). No antigen is known for it. The sample is drawn from a study of cytomegalovirus exposure and HLA in healthy donors. Overall study: Inside one of the first data releases sat around 85 million unique TCRs taken from HLA-typed donors. Caucasian-associated ancestry cluster membership applied to over 80% of over 350 genotyped donors. Findings and limits, study-wide: In a later analysis, at a false discovery rate of 0.05, over 15,000 TCR beta sequences were associated with HLA alleles. Previous analysis showed most TCR beta V segments were productive about 87% or about 30% of the time.

13 Jbeta primers and 60 Vbeta primers were used for the PCR. Clones were sequenced by immunoSEQ multiplex PCR, and TCRdb holds only the in-frame ones, with some missing. The top ten clones hold approximately 1.3% of a sample with roughly 200,000 clones, approximately 9.5% of them seen once. Sequenced: PBMCs. The TCR comes from a woman younger than 45 in good health and CMV-seropositive.

CDR3 DNA: TGTGCCAGCAGCTTACCTGACACTAATCAGCCCCAGCATTTT. Amino acid sequence: CASSLPDTNQPQHF. The V gene is TRBV7-9, the J gene TRBJ1-5; no firm D call. V was pared by 2 bases and J by 4 bases, with 9 bases between. The CDR3 contains 14 residues. Germline V CDR1 and CDR2: SEHNR, FQNEAQ (reference sequence).